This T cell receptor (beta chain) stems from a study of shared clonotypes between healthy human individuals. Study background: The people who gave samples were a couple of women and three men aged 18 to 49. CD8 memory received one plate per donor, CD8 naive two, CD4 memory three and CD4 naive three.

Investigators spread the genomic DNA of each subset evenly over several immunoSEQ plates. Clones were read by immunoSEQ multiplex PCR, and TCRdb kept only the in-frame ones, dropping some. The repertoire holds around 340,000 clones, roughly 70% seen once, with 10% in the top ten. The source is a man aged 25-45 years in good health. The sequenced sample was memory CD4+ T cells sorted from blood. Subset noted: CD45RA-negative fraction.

The CDR3 DNA follows: TGTGCCAGCAGCGAAAGAACCGGGACTAGTAACGACGAGCAGTACTTC. It is translated as CASSERTGTSNDEQYF. This rearrangement joins TRBV9 to TRBJ2-7; TRBD2 matches at 8 bases. Germline-derived CDR1 and CDR2 are SGDLS and YYNGEE. CDR3 length equals 16 residues. Germline trimming cut 3 bases from V and 5 bases from J; bases unmatched to any gene: 13.